These 20 T cell receptor beta chains came from one sample sequenced in a study of identical twins. MiXCR, run by TCRdb on the 5' RACE reads, gives a single entry per CDR3 protein. The table shows some 690,000 distinct CDR3 sequences, with roughly 20% occurring only once. These data were likewise used in another study, on T cells expressing NK-cell markers.

The sequenced material came from PBMCs. Receptors were obtained from a woman in her late teens or twenties in good health.

The rearrangement joins TRBV27 to TRBJ2-2; D call uncertain. Germline CDR1 is MNHEY and CDR2 is SMNVEV (reference sequence). This CDR3 has 16 amino acids. The V gene lost 3 bases and the J gene lost 5 bases, with 16 bases spanning the gap. This chain's CDR3 is CASSFGYGLPTGELFF. CDR3 DNA sequence: TGTGCCAGCAGTTTCGGGTACGGTTTGCCTACCGGGGAGCTGTTTTTT.

This clonotype came up once. V usage is TRBV6-2 or TRBV6-3 and J usage is TRBJ2-7, with a weak D call TRBD1 (5 bases). The CDR3 is 12 residues long. The V end was cut by 5 bases, the J end by 4 bases, with 9 bases between. Germline CDR1 reads MNHEY; CDR2 reads SVGEGT. The CDR3 nucleotides are TGTGCCAGCAGTAGGGGATGGTACGAGCAGTACTTC. Translated, it gives CASSRGWYEQYF.

This chain uses TRBV20-1 with TRBJ2-7, with a weak D call TRBD2 (5 bases). V dropped 3 bases and J dropped 2 bases, with 14 bases sitting between them. The germline CDR1 and CDR2 sequences are DFQATT and SNEGSKA (reference sequence). CDR3 length: 14 amino acids. As DNA, the CDR3 is TGCAGTGCTAGTATTGGGAGCTTCCCCTACGAGCAGTACTTC. As protein: CSASIGSFPYEQYF.

This clonotype has a count of ten or more. The V call is TRBV6-5, the J call TRBJ1-2; D uncertain. The CDR3 sequence is 12 residues long. V shed 4 bases and J shed 4 bases, with 7 bases lying between them. Germline V gene lookup returns CDR1 MNHEY and CDR2 SVGAGI. The CDR3 loop reads CASSSGIYGYTF. The CDR3 DNA reads TGTGCCAGCAGTTCCGGGATCTATGGCTACACCTTC.

The chain has TRBV27 and TRBJ2-7; 10 bases map to TRBD1. The CDR3 spans 18 residues. Germline loops: CDR1 MNHEY, CDR2 SMNVEV (reference sequence). The V and J ends lost 5 bases and 3 bases, in that order; junction bases with no gene match: 16. CDR3 sequence reads: CASSARRTGGRLLYEQYF. In nucleotides, the CDR3 is TGTGCCAGCAGTGCCCGACGGACAGGGGGTCGCTTGCTCTACGAGCAGTACTTC.

This chain joins TRBV12-3 or TRBV12-4 and TRBJ2-2, with 10 bases that match TRBD1. The CDR3 runs 18 residues. V lost 8 bases and J lost 5; bases outside the gene matches: 17. The CDR3 is CASRPGTGAIAETGELFF. CDR3 DNA: TGTGCCAGCCGTCCCGGGACAGGGGCGATCGCTGAGACCGGGGAGCTGTTTTTT.

In DNA form, the CDR3 reads TGTGCCAGCACCACTAGTTCAACGTACGAGCAGTACTTC. Protein sequence: CASTTSSTYEQYF. V is TRBV6-2 or TRBV6-3 and J is TRBJ2-7, with D possibly TRBD2 on 5 matching bases. Germline values: CDR1 MNHEY, CDR2 SVGEGT. This CDR3 comprises 13 residues. With 7 bases removed from V and 4 bases from J, the gap between germline ends came to 14 bases.

CDR3 DNA: TGTGCCAGCAGTGCTAGCACAGGGCCTCAAGAGACCCAGTACTTC. Its translation is CASSASTGPQETQYF. V and J are TRBV25-1 and TRBJ2-5; tentative D call: TRBD1 (6 bases). V was clipped by 4 bases and J by 2 bases, with 14 bases between them. The germline V gene encodes CDR1 MGHDK and CDR2 SYGVNS. The CDR3 extends over 15 amino acids.

The rearrangement uses TRBV6-5 and TRBJ2-4; D is uncertain. The germline gives CDR1 MNHEY, CDR2 SVGAGI. V lost 3 bases and J 1 base, leaving 13 bases between the germline ends. The CDR3 covers 16 residues. The CDR3 loop reads CASSYYRLTAKNIQYF. For the CDR3, the DNA is TGTGCCAGCAGTTATTATCGGCTTACGGCCAAAAACATTCAGTACTTC.

V and J are TRBV5-8 and TRBJ2-1; the D is unclear. Trimming removed 2 bases from V and 12 bases from J, with 24 bases in between. The CDR3 totals 16 residues. Germline V gene lookup returns CDR1 SGHTS and CDR2 YDEGEE. The CDR3 sequence is CASSFNQYSDPMRQFF. The CDR3 DNA is TGTGCCAGCAGCTTCAACCAATACTCGGATCCAATGAGGCAGTTCTTC.

This chain uses TRBV7-3 with TRBJ2-6; D remains unclear. Germline assignment: CDR1 SGHTA and CDR2 FQGTGA. Trimming pared 5 bases from V and 0 bases from J, leaving 5 bases between. The CDR3 consists of 14 residues. This CDR3 is CASSGSSGANVLTF. Written as DNA, the CDR3 is TGTGCCAGCAGCGGAAGCTCTGGGGCCAACGTCCTGACTTTC.

This clonotype showed up many times. The chain uses TRBV10-3 and TRBJ2-3, with 8 bases lining up with TRBD2. Germline V CDR1 and CDR2: ENHRY, SYGVKD. The CDR3 sequence is 15 residues long. Trimming took 5 bases from V and 2 from J; bases not matched to a gene: 6. The CDR3 here is CAISSGRVNTDTQYF. CDR3 DNA sequence: TGTGCCATCAGTAGCGGGAGAGTTAACACAGATACGCAGTATTTT.

This clonotype turned up a few times. This chain uses TRBV29-1 with TRBJ2-1; TRBD2 matches at 14 bases. CDR3 size: 15 residues. Germline trimming cut 8 bases from V and 8 bases from J; bases unmatched to any gene: 11. Germline values: CDR1 SQVTM, CDR2 ANQGSEA. The DNA of the CDR3 is TGCAGCACATCGGGACTAGCGGGAGAAGGCTATGAGCAGTTCTTC. As protein: CSTSGLAGEGYEQFF.

This clonotype was observed a few times. The chain uses TRBV27 and TRBJ1-6; D ambiguous. Germline CDR1 is MNHEY and CDR2 is SMNVEV (reference sequence). V lost 6 bases to trimming and J lost 14 bases, with 20 bases between them. The CDR3 has 14 residues. The CDR3 spells CASSPRRTGSTLHF. CDR3 nucleotides: TGTGCCAGCAGCCCCAGGAGGACGGGCAGCACCCTCCACTTT.

This sequence joins TRBV11-3 and TRBJ2-3; possible D gene TRBD2, 6 bases. The CDR3 length is 14 residues. Trimming stripped 5 bases from V and 3 bases from J, with 12 bases between. Germline V gives CDR1 SGHNT, CDR2 YENEEA. The CDR3 bases are TGTGCCAGCAGCCCGGGGCGGGGAACAGATACGCAGTATTTT. Its protein product is CASSPGRGTDTQYF. Looking up the rest from reference TRBV11-3 and TRBJ2-3 gives the full variable domain: EAGVVQSPRYKIIEKKQPVAFWCNPISGHNTLYWYLQNLGQGPELLIRYENEEAVDDSQLPKDRFSAERLKGVDSTLKIQPAELGDSAVYLCASSPGRGTDTQYFGPGTRLTVL.

This clonotype was detected ten times or more. One end of the junction varies from germline; a read error may be responsible. The chain couples TRBV5-1 to TRBJ2-1; TRBD2 matches 7 bases. Looked up from germline, CDR1 is SGHRS and CDR2 is YFSETQ. The CDR3 totals 14 residues. CDR3 amino acids: CASSGGGTYNEQFF. In DNA form, the CDR3 reads TGTGCCAGCAGTGGCGGGGGAACCTACAATGAGCAGTTCTTC.

A remark on this clonotype: Germline is not matched at one junction end, which may reflect a read error. J is TRBJ2-3 and V is TRBV12-3 or TRBV12-4, with TRBD2 as a possible D gene (6 bases). The CDR3 contains 18 residues. The CDR3 sequence is CACSSPMGGRSGRDTQYF. In DNA form, the CDR3 reads TGTGCCTGCAGTTCTCCTATGGGAGGACGCAGCGGCCGCGATACGCAGTATTTT.

This clonotype came up once. The chain joins TRBV5-1 to TRBJ2-5, with D tentatively TRBD2 (5 bases). Germline V gene sequence: CDR1 SGHRS, CDR2 YFSETQ. This CDR3 has 14 amino acids. Trimming removed 0 bases at V and 5 bases at J, with 11 bases between. CDR3 sequence: CASSLATEGETQYF. DNA for the CDR3: TGCGCCAGCAGCTTGGCGACTGAGGGCGAGACCCAGTACTTC. Full variable domain (rest looked up from reference TRBV5-1 and TRBJ2-5): KAGVTQTPRYLIKTRGQQVTLSCSPISGHRSVSWYQQTPGQGLQFLFEYFSETQRNKGNFPGRFSGRQFSNSRSEMNVSTLELGDSALYLCASSLATEGETQYFGPGTRLLVL.

This clonotype came up a few times. The rearrangement uses TRBV12-3 or TRBV12-4 and TRBJ2-7; 8 nucleotides line up with TRBD2. The V gene end was trimmed by 4 bases and the J gene end by 2 bases; junction bases not matched to a gene: 10. This CDR3 has 16 residues. In nucleotides, the CDR3 is TGTGCCAGCAGTTCCCCCGTGGAGCGGGGGACCTACGAGCAGTACTTC. Translating gives CASSSPVERGTYEQYF.

This sequence joins TRBV7-6 and TRBJ2-7; TRBD1 aligns across 7 bases. Germline V gives CDR1 SGHVS, CDR2 FNYEAQ. V was clipped by 2 bases and J by 6 bases; unmatched bases: 4. The CDR3 runs to 13 residues. The CDR3 DNA reads TGTGCCAGCAGCTTAACAGACAGGGTCGAGCAGTACTTC. This gives the protein CASSLTDRVEQYF.